This T cell receptor beta chain was documented in a study of cytomegalovirus exposure and HLA in healthy donors. Study-wide background: Among the approximately 400 genotyped donors, 65% to 90% were placed in the Caucasian-associated ancestry cluster.

This clone showed up just a few times. Its antigen is undetermined. Researchers ran the PCR with 60 Vbeta and 13 Jbeta primers. Produced via immunoSEQ multiplex PCR; TCRdb's table is partial and in-frame only. Of 150,000 to 200,000 clones in the sample, under 80% were seen once. Study results and limitations: Several of the most significant clusters appeared, in a later analysis, to be linked to common viral pathogens.

The V end was cut by 0 bases, the J end by 3 bases, with 6 bases between. The CDR3 extends over 13 amino acids. Looked up from germline, CDR1 is LNHDA and CDR2 is SQIVND (reference sequence). The sequence derives from a female donor in good health and CMV-seronegative. Input material: PBMCs. This chain connects TRBV19 to TRBJ2-7, with D possibly matching TRBD1 (6 bases). In DNA form, the CDR3 reads TGTGCCAGTAGTATAGACAGGGGCTACGAGCAGTACTTC. As protein: CASSIDRGYEQYF.